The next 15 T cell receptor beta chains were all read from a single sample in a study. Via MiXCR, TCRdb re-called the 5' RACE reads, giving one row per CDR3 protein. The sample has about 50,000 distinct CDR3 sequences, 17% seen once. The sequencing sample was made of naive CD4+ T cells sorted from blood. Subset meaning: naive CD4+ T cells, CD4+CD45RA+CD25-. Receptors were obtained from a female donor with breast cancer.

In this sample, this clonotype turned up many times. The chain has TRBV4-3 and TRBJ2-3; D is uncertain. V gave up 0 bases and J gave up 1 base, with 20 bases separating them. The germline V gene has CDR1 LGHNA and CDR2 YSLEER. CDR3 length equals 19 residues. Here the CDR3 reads CASSQESSRPTIGTDTQYF. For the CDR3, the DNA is TGCGCCAGCAGCCAAGAGAGCAGTCGGCCAACGATAGGCACAGATACGCAGTATTTT.

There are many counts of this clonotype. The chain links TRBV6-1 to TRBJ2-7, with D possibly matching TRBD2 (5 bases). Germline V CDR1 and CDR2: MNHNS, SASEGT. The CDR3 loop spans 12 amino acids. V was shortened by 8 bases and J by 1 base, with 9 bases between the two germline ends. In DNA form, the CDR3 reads TGTGCCAGCGGACGGACTTCCTACGAGCAGTACTTC. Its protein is CASGRTSYEQYF.

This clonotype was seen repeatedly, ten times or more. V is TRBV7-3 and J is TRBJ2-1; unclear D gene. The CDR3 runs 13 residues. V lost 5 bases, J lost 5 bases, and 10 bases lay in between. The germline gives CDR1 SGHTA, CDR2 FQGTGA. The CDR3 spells CASSAYYDNEQFF. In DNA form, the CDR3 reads TGTGCCAGCAGCGCCTACTACGACAATGAGCAGTTCTTC.

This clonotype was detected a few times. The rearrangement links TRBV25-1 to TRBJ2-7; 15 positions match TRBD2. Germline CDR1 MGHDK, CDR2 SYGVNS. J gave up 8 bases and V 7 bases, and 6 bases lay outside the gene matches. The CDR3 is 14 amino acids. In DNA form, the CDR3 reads TGTGCCAGCACCCCGGGACTAGCGGGAGGCAAGCAGTACTTC. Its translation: CASTPGLAGGKQYF.

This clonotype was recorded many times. The CDR3 DNA reads as TGCAGCGTTGGAGAGTACAGAGATGAAAAACTGTTTTTT. This sequence encodes CSVGEYRDEKLFF. This chain joins TRBV29-1 and TRBJ1-4; D is undetermined. CDR1 is SQVTM, CDR2 ANQGSEA, per germline. V was trimmed by 4 bases and J by 6 bases, leaving 12 bases between them. The CDR3 is made up of 13 amino acids. Full variable domain (outside the CDR3, taken from reference TRBV29-1 and TRBJ1-4): SAVISQKPSRDICQRGTSLTIQCQVDSQVTMMFWYRQQPGQSLTLIATANQGSEATYESGFVIDKFPISRPNLTFSTLTVSNMSPEDSSIYLCSVGEYRDEKLFFGSGTQLSVL.

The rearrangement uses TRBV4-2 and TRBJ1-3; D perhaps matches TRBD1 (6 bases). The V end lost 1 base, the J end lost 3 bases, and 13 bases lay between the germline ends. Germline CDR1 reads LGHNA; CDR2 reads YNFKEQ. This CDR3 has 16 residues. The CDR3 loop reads CASSQGWGADGNTIYF. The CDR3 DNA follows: TGTGCCAGCAGCCAAGGGTGGGGGGCGGATGGAAACACCATATATTTT.

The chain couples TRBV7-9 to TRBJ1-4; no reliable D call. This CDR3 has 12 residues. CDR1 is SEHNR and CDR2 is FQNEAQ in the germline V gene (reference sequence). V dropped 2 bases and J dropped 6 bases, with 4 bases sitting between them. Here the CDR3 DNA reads TGTGCCAGCAGCTTAAGGGATGAAAAACTGTTTTTT. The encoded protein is CASSLRDEKLFF.

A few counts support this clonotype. This CDR3 is CASSPPLPTGDTYEQYF. CDR3 DNA: TGTGCCAGCTCACCACCCCTACCGACAGGGGATACCTACGAGCAGTACTTC. V gene TRBV18 combines with J gene TRBJ2-7; 8 bases align to TRBD1. CDR1 KGHSH and CDR2 LQKENI come from the germline V gene. This CDR3 region has 17 residues. The ends lost 0 bases at V and 2 bases at J; junction bases unmatched: 9.

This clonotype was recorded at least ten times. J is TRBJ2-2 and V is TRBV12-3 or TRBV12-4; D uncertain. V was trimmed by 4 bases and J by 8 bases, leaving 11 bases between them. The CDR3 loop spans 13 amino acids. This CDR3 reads CASSSTGGGELFF. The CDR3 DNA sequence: TGTGCCAGCAGTTCCACGGGTGGAGGGGAGCTGTTTTTT.

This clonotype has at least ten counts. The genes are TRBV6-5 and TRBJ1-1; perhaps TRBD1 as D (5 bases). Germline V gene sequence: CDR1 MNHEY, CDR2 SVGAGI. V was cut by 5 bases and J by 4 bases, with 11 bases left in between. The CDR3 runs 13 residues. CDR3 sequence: CASSRYQGTEAFF. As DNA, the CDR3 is TGTGCCAGCAGTCGTTACCAGGGCACTGAAGCTTTCTTT.

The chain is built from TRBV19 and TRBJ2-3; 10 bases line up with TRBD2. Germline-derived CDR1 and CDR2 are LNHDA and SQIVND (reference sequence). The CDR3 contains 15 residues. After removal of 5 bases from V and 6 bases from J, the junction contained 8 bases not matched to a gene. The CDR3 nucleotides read TGTGCCAGTAGTGGCCAAAGCGGGAGGGGGGATACGCAGTATTTT. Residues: CASSGQSGRGDTQYF.

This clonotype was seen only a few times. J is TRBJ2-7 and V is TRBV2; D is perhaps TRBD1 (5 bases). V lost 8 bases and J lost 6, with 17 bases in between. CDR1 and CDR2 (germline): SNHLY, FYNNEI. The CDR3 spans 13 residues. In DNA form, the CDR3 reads TGTGCCAGCCACTTTCAGAGCAGGGCCGAGCAGTACTTC. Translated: CASHFQSRAEQYF. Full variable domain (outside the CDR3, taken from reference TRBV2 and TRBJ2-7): EPEVTQTPSHQVTQMGQEVILRCVPISNHLYFYWYRQILGQKVEFLVSFYNNEISEKSEIFDDQFSVERPDGSNFTLKIRSTKLEDSAMYFCASHFQSRAEQYFGPGTRLTVT.

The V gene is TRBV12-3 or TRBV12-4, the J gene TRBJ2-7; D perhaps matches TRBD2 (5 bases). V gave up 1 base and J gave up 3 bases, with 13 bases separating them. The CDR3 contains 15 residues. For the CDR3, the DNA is TGTGCCAGCAGTTTAGTGAACAGCCGGGGCTACGAGCAGTACTTC. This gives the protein CASSLVNSRGYEQYF.

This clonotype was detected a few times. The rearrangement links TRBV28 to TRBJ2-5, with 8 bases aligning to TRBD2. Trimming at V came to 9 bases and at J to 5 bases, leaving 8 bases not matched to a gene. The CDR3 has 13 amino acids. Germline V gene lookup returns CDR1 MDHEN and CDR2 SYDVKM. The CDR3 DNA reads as TGTGCCAGTTCAAGCGGGAGCTGGGAGACCCAGTACTTC. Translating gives CASSSGSWETQYF.

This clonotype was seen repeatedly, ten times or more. CDR3 in DNA: TGCAGTGCTAGAAAGGGGACAGGGGGCCGGACTGAAGCTTTCTTT. This sequence encodes CSARKGTGGRTEAFF. The chain uses TRBV20-1 and TRBJ1-1; TRBD1 matches at 12 bases. V lost 2 bases and J lost 5; bases outside the gene matches: 6. Germline assignment: CDR1 DFQATT and CDR2 SNEGSKA (reference sequence). CDR3 length equals 15 residues.